The 20 T cell receptor beta chains below all came from one sample that was sequenced in a study of T cells after yellow fever vaccination. From the 5' RACE reads, TCRdb called clonotypes with MiXCR, one entry per CDR3 protein. The sample yields 350,000 to 450,000 distinct CDR3 sequences, around 6.4% seen once. The sequencing here drew on PBMCs, taken 5 days after the yellow fever booster vaccination. These receptors all stem from a young man who received the YFV17D yellow fever vaccine.

This clonotype was counted at least ten times. The chain uses TRBV7-2 and TRBJ1-3; D gene unclear. Trimming removed 5 bases from V and 1 base from J, with 9 bases in between. Per the germline V gene, CDR1 is SGHTA and CDR2 is FQGNSA. CDR3 length: 14 residues. The CDR3 loop reads CASSPGGSGNTIYF. CDR3 nucleotides: TGTGCCAGCAGCCCCGGTGGGTCTGGAAACACCATATATTTT.

In its sample, this clonotype was seen a few times. The gene calls are TRBV5-1 and TRBJ2-7, with a tentative D call TRBD1 (6 bases). Deletions cut 5 bases from V and 2 bases from J, with 14 bases between. The CDR3 is 14 amino acids. Germline CDR1 SGHRS, CDR2 YFSETQ. In DNA form, the CDR3 reads TGCGCCAGCAGTTCACAGGGTGCAACCTACGAGCAGTACTTC. This codes for CASSSQGATYEQYF.

This clonotype was counted ten times or more. V and J are TRBV5-1 and TRBJ2-7; TRBD1 might be the D (5 bases). The ends were cut back, 4 bases at V and 5 bases at J, with 19 bases in the middle. The germline V gene encodes CDR1 SGHRS and CDR2 YFSETQ. The CDR3 covers 15 residues. CDR3 region: CASSVTRASVDEQYF. The CDR3 coding sequence is TGCGCCAGCAGCGTGACCAGGGCGTCCGTGGACGAGCAGTACTTC.

The chain links TRBV27 to TRBJ1-4; no clear D. V was cut by 3 bases and J by 6 bases, with 8 bases left in between. Per germline, CDR1 MNHEY and CDR2 SMNVEV (reference sequence). The CDR3 runs 13 residues. The CDR3 nucleotides are TGTGCCAGCAGTTTTAAGTTACATGAAAAACTGTTTTTT. Translated, it gives CASSFKLHEKLFF.

V and J are TRBV7-8 and TRBJ2-1; D is perhaps TRBD1 (5 bases). Looked up from germline, CDR1 is SGHVS and CDR2 is FQNEAQ. Trimming took 6 bases from V and 8 from J, leaving 20 bases between them. The CDR3 spans 15 residues. The CDR3 here is CASRHPRAGMYEQFF. In nucleotides, the CDR3 is TGTGCCAGCAGACATCCTCGGGCAGGGATGTATGAGCAGTTCTTC.

This clonotype was found many times. The V and J genes are TRBV7-2 and TRBJ2-3, with TRBD2 identical over 9 bases. Germline values: CDR1 SGHTA, CDR2 FQGNSA. J lost 6 bases, V lost 1 base, and 8 bases had no gene match. The CDR3 has 16 amino acids. CDR3 sequence: CASSLGAGGSMDTQYF. The CDR3 DNA reads as TGTGCCAGCAGCTTAGGCGCGGGAGGGTCCATGGATACGCAGTATTTT.

This clonotype has at least ten counts. CDR3: CASSVSPAAEPSYEQYF. For the CDR3, the DNA is TGTGCCAGCAGTGTTTCTCCTGCGGCGGAACCCTCCTACGAGCAGTACTTC. The rearrangement uses TRBV28 and TRBJ2-7; D call uncertain. CDR1 and CDR2 from the germline V gene are MDHEN and SYDVKM. Trimming shortened V by 5 bases and J by 0 bases, and 20 bases separated the two germline ends. The CDR3 runs 17 residues.

This clonotype was counted a few times. This chain links TRBV6-2 or TRBV6-3 with TRBJ2-5; possibly TRBD1 for D (7 bases). The V gene's germline CDR1 is MNHEY and CDR2 SVGEGT. This CDR3 comprises 14 residues. V was pared by 6 bases and J by 4 bases, with 15 bases between. CDR3 nucleotide sequence: TGTGCCAGCAGCACAGCAGGGGGAGGAGAGACCCAGTACTTC. Translated, it gives CASSTAGGGETQYF.

The chain employs TRBV5-1 and TRBJ2-4, with 14 bases lining up with TRBD2. After removal of 4 bases from V and 8 bases from J, the junction contained 5 bases not matched to a gene. CDR1 is SGHRS, CDR2 YFSETQ, per germline. The CDR3 has 15 amino acids. CDR3 in DNA: TGCGCCAGCAGCCCGGGACTAGCGGGAGCTGACATTCAGTACTTC. Amino acid sequence: CASSPGLAGADIQYF.

This clonotype has a count of ten or more. The chain links TRBV3-1 to TRBJ2-7; 12 nucleotides match TRBD2. Per germline, CDR1 LGHDT and CDR2 YNNKEL (reference sequence). The ends lost 2 bases at V and 2 bases at J; junction bases unmatched: 1. The CDR3 has 15 amino acids. CDR3 loop: CASSQRLAGAYEQYF. DNA of the CDR3: TGTGCCAGCAGCCAAAGACTAGCGGGGGCCTACGAGCAGTACTTC.

This clonotype turned up a few times. The CDR3 DNA reads as TGCAGTGCTAGAGGGACAGGGGGCGCGGAGCCCCAGCATTTT. It specifies CSARGTGGAEPQHF. The chain recombines TRBV20-1 with TRBJ1-5; 11 nucleotides line up with TRBD1. This CDR3 has 14 amino acids. Looked up from germline, CDR1 is DFQATT and CDR2 is SNEGSKA (reference sequence). J was trimmed by 8 bases and V by 1 base; bases with no gene match: 4.

This clonotype was detected ten times or more. CDR3 region: CASSQEERVYTGELFF. DNA of the CDR3: TGCGCCAGCAGCCAAGAAGAGCGGGTCTACACCGGGGAGCTGTTTTTT. This chain joins TRBV4-3 and TRBJ2-2; D is perhaps TRBD2 (6 bases). CDR3 length: 16 amino acids. Germline V gene sequence: CDR1 LGHNA, CDR2 YSLEER. V gave up 0 bases and J gave up 3 bases, with 11 bases separating them.

This CDR3 is CASSAGQTLNYGYTF. For the CDR3, the DNA is TGTGCCAGCAGTGCTGGACAGACCCTTAACTATGGCTACACCTTC. The chain combines TRBV25-1 with TRBJ1-2; maybe TRBD1 (6 bases). The CDR3 has 15 amino acids. V was trimmed by 4 bases and J by 1 base, leaving 13 bases between them. CDR1 is MGHDK, CDR2 SYGVNS, per germline.

This clonotype was seen a handful of times. The V call is TRBV28, the J call TRBJ2-3; D is possibly TRBD2 (5 bases). The CDR3 contains 15 residues. Deletions cut 2 bases from V and 2 bases from J, with 11 bases between. Germline V lookup: CDR1 MDHEN, CDR2 SYDVKM. DNA of the CDR3: TGTGCCAGCAGTTTAGGAGGACGGATCACAGATACGCAGTATTTT. It specifies CASSLGGRITDTQYF.

Comment on this clonotype: A much larger clone sits a single nucleotide away, making a read error possible. The chain combines TRBV7-9 with TRBJ1-4, with 8 bases lining up with TRBD1. This CDR3 spans 16 amino acids. CDR1 SEHNR and CDR2 FQNEAQ come from the germline V gene (reference sequence). DNA of the CDR3: TGTGCCAGCAGCTTAAAGGGACAGGTCTCTAATGAAAAACCGTTTTTT. Residues: CASSLKGQVSNEKPFF.

The rearrangement links TRBV19 to TRBJ1-1, with D unclear. CDR3 length: 15 residues. Germline CDR1 and CDR2: LNHDA and SQIVND (reference sequence). The V gene lost 2 bases and the J gene lost 2 bases, with 12 bases spanning the gap. CDR3: CASSISPRGNTEAFF. CDR3 bases: TGTGCCAGTAGTATAAGTCCTCGAGGTAACACTGAAGCTTTCTTT.

The rearrangement joins TRBV5-1 to TRBJ2-3; tentative D call: TRBD1 (6 bases). This CDR3 has 15 amino acids. V lost 1 base, J lost 0 bases, and 9 bases lay in between. Germline V gene data show CDR1 as SGHRS and CDR2 as YFSETQ. The CDR3 is CASSLWGPSTDTQYF. CDR3 coding DNA: TGCGCCAGCAGCTTGTGGGGGCCCAGCACAGATACGCAGTATTTT.

This clonotype was seen ten or more times. The V and J genes are TRBV24-1 and TRBJ2-1, with D perhaps assigned TRBD1 or TRBD2 (5 bases each). The CDR3 sequence is 17 residues long. Deletions cut 2 bases from V and 6 bases from J, with 19 bases between. Germline CDR1 reads KGHDR; CDR2 reads SFDVKD. CDR3 coding DNA: TGTGCCACCAGTGATTCGAGGACTCACCGGGGCGTCAATGAGCAGTTCTTC. It yields the protein CATSDSRTHRGVNEQFF.

This clonotype came up a few times. The chain carries TRBV30 and TRBJ2-7; no definite D call. The V end lost 1 base, the J end lost 7 bases, and 11 bases lay between the germline ends. The CDR3 spans 12 residues. The germline V gene has CDR1 GTSNPN and CDR2 SVGIG (reference sequence). The CDR3 reads CAWSDLLGEQYF. Here the CDR3 DNA reads TGTGCCTGGAGTGATCTCCTGGGGGAGCAGTACTTC.

V gene TRBV9 combines with J gene TRBJ2-3; the match to TRBD2 covers 8 bases. The germline V gene encodes CDR1 SGDLS and CDR2 YYNGEE. Trimming cost V 4 bases and J 3 bases; bases outside gene matches: 7. The CDR3 consists of 15 residues. The CDR3 here is CASSPESGRTDTQYF. CDR3 coding DNA: TGTGCCAGCAGCCCAGAGAGCGGGAGAACAGATACGCAGTATTTT. Using reference TRBV9 and TRBJ2-3 for the parts outside the CDR3, the full variable domain is DSGVTQTPKHLITATGQRVTLRCSPRSGDLSVYWYQQSLDQGLQFLIQYYNGEERAKGNILERFSAQQFPDLHSELNLSSLELGDSALYFCASSPESGRTDTQYFGPGTRLTVL.